The entry below gives a single T cell receptor beta chain sequence along with its context. Its antigen is currently unknown. The data derive from a study of shared clonotypes between healthy human individuals. Study summary: A couple of female and a few male donors aged 18 to 49 were enrolled.

Germline assignment: CDR1 SNHLY and CDR2 FYNNEI. The CDR3 covers 11 residues. Trimming took off 5 bases at V and 5 bases at J, with 6 bases between the two ends. Original analysis: Filtering differed since immunoSEQ provided only junctions, with no quality scores. This table comes from immunoSEQ multiplex PCR, and its TCRdb copy is limited to in-frame clones, with some not included. V, J and clone size reflect that table, while D and trimming were determined from the DNA. The sample includes roughly 1.4 million clones, 97% to 99% of them seen just once. Overall study results and limits: Between a handful of donors, naive CD4 clonotypes were shared at a level of approximately 5%.

The clonotype was recovered from a young man in good health. Sequencing was done on a sample of naive CD4+ T cells sorted from blood. The subset denotes: CD45RA+ positively selected. The chain couples TRBV2 to TRBJ2-5; D is unresolved. CDR3: CASSISETQYF. DNA of the CDR3: TGTGCCAGCAGTATCTCGGAGACCCAGTACTTC.